Listed here are 31 T cell receptor beta chains from one sample, sequenced in a study of T cell changes during pregnancy in multiple sclerosis. Measured with immunoSEQ multiplex PCR; TCRdb has only the in-frame clones, and not every one. The table shows 40,000 or so clones, with 75% to 95% occurring only once. The input for sequencing was CD4+ T cells from peripheral blood mononuclear cells, taken in the third trimester of pregnancy. Receptors were obtained from a female donor with multiple sclerosis, enrolled in a pregnancy study.

The chain recombines TRBV29-1 with TRBJ1-1; 11 bases line up with TRBD1. From germline, CDR1 is SQVTM and CDR2 ANQGSEA. The CDR3 extends over 12 amino acids. The V segment lost 4 bases and the J segment 10 bases; nucleotides outside the gene matches: 5. The CDR3 protein is CSVVGQGARAFF. The CDR3 region has the DNA TGCAGCGTTGTTGGACAGGGGGCGAGAGCTTTCTTT.

J is TRBJ1-5 and V is TRBV7-6, with TRBD1 matching over 11 bases. The CDR3 spans 15 residues. The junction had 5 bases not matched to a gene; V was cut back by 1 base and J by 9 bases. The V gene's germline CDR1 is SGHVS and CDR2 FNYEAQ. The CDR3 nucleotides read TGTGCCAGCAGCTTAGGGACAGGGGGCGATGCGCCCCAGCATTTT. Translating it yields CASSLGTGGDAPQHF. Together with reference TRBV7-6 and TRBJ1-5, the CDR3 gives the full variable domain: GAGVSQSPRYKVTKRGQDVALRCDPISGHVSLYWYRQALGQGPEFLTYFNYEAQQDKSGLPNDRFSAERPEGSISTLTIQRTEQRDSAMYRCASSLGTGGDAPQHFGDGTRLSIL.

The rearrangement links TRBV7-8 to TRBJ1-2, with D possibly TRBD1 on 5 matching bases. Deletions cut 3 bases from V and 6 bases from J, with 14 bases between. Germline V gene lookup returns CDR1 SGHVS and CDR2 FQNEAQ. The CDR3 consists of 14 residues. CDR3 sequence reads: CASSFPSQGNGYTF. The CDR3 nucleotides are TGTGCCAGCAGCTTCCCCTCCCAGGGAAATGGCTACACCTTC. The full variable domain, in which reference TRBV7-8 and TRBJ1-2 provide the parts outside the CDR3, is GAGVSQSPRYKVAKRGQDVALRCDPISGHVSLFWYQQALGQGPEFLTYFQNEAQLDKSGLPSDRFFAERPEGSVSTLKIQRTQQEDSAVYLCASSFPSQGNGYTFGSGTRLTVV.

The chain couples TRBV6-1 to TRBJ2-7; D is unclear. The CDR3 is made up of 11 amino acids. CDR1 MNHNS and CDR2 SASEGT come from the germline V gene. The V end lost 3 bases, the J end lost 10 bases, and 10 bases lay between the germline ends. CDR3 protein: CASSEIQNQYF. CDR3 in DNA: TGTGCCAGCAGTGAGATACAGAATCAGTACTTC.

This clone was seen a single time. The V gene is TRBV5-1, the J gene TRBJ2-7; the match to TRBD1 covers 7 bases. CDR1 and CDR2 (germline): SGHRS, YFSETQ. The ends lost 3 bases at V and 6 bases at J; junction bases unmatched: 6. The CDR3 is 13 residues long. The CDR3 sequence: CASSWGQIPEQYF. The CDR3 DNA sequence: TGCGCCAGCAGCTGGGGACAGATACCCGAGCAGTACTTC. Full variable domain (outside the CDR3, taken from reference TRBV5-1 and TRBJ2-7): KAGVTQTPRYLIKTRGQQVTLSCSPISGHRSVSWYQQTPGQGLQFLFEYFSETQRNKGNFPGRFSGRQFSNSRSEMNVSTLELGDSALYLCASSWGQIPEQYFGPGTRLTVT.

The chain recombines TRBV21-1 with TRBJ2-7; whether TRBD1, the table's D call, matches the DNA was not checked. TRBV21-1 is deemed a pseudogene. The length of the CDR3 is 17 residues. The chain's CDR3 is CASSPSPGTDGSYEQYF. The CDR3, as DNA: TGTGCCAGCAGCCCCTCGCCTGGGACAGACGGGTCCTACGAGCAGTACTTC.

This clone was recorded a few times. The V and J genes are TRBV30 and TRBJ1-5; D is perhaps TRBD1 (6 bases). The V end was cut by 3 bases, the J end by 5 bases, with 14 bases between. CDR3 length: 14 amino acids. Germline V lookup: CDR1 GTSNPN, CDR2 SVGIG (reference sequence). The CDR3 coding sequence is TGTGCCTGGAGCGGACAGAGATATTATCAGCCCCAGCATTTT. Translation: CAWSGQRYYQPQHF.

The chain employs TRBV4-2 and TRBJ2-1; 8 bases fit TRBD2. The ends lost 2 bases at V and 0 bases at J; junction bases unmatched: 6. In germline, CDR1 is LGHNA, CDR2 YNFKEQ. The CDR3 contains 17 residues. This chain's CDR3 is CASSQFTSGSSYNEQFF. CDR3 sequence (DNA): TGTGCCAGCAGCCAATTCACGAGCGGGAGCTCCTACAATGAGCAGTTCTTC.

The gene calls are TRBV28 and TRBJ2-1, with D possibly being TRBD1 (6 bases). The germline V gene encodes CDR1 MDHEN and CDR2 SYDVKM. There are 11 residues in the CDR3. The V and J ends lost 3 bases and 13 bases respectively, with 10 bases between them. CDR3 sequence: CASSLRDIQFF. The CDR3 DNA follows: TGTGCCAGCAGTTTGAGGGACATCCAGTTCTTC.

The genes are TRBV18 and TRBJ2-7; 10 bases line up with TRBD1. The CDR3 consists of 13 residues. With V trimmed by 6 bases and J by 6 bases, 5 bases remained unmatched. Per the germline V gene, CDR1 is KGHSH and CDR2 is LQKENI. The CDR3 DNA is TGTGCCAGCTCGCGACAGGGGGCTATCGAGCAGTACTTC. It codes for CASSRQGAIEQYF.

This clone has only a few counts. The J gene is TRBJ1-5, the V gene TRBV28; D is perhaps TRBD1 (6 bases). CDR3 length: 17 amino acids. CDR1 MDHEN and CDR2 SYDVKM come from the germline V gene. The V and J ends lost 8 bases and 3 bases respectively, with 23 bases between them. The CDR3: CASRTGFRPTINQPQHF. The CDR3 nucleotides are TGTGCCAGCCGTACAGGGTTCAGGCCTACCATCAATCAGCCCCAGCATTTT. The entire variable domain, with the rest obtained from reference TRBV28 and TRBJ1-5, is as follows: DVKVTQSSRYLVKRTGEKVFLECVQDMDHENMFWYRQDPGLGLRLIYFSYDVKMKEKGDIPEGYSVSREKKERFSLILESASTNQTSMYLCASRTGFRPTINQPQHFGDGTRLSIL.

The table lists this clone with a few counts. The chain recombines TRBV5-1 with TRBJ2-7; 9 bases fit TRBD1. Germline V gene data show CDR1 as SGHRS and CDR2 as YFSETQ. This CDR3 spans 13 amino acids. V gave up 3 bases and J gave up 6 bases; unmatched junction bases: 4. In nucleotides, the CDR3 is TGCGCCAGCAGCTGGGGACAGGGAACCGAGCAGTACTTC. This codes for CASSWGQGTEQYF.

The CDR3, as DNA: TGTGCCAGCAGTTTTTGGGACAGGGGGCAAATTCAGCCCCAGCATTTT. The encoded protein is CASSFWDRGQIQPQHF. This chain connects TRBV28 to TRBJ1-5; 12 nucleotides line up with TRBD1. CDR1 is MDHEN and CDR2 is SYDVKM in the germline V gene. This CDR3 is built from 16 residues. Unmatched junction bases numbered 6, after V lost 3 bases and J lost 6 bases.

This chain uses TRBV4-1 with TRBJ1-4, with 9 bases fitting TRBD1. Germline V gives CDR1 MGHRA, CDR2 YSYEKL. The CDR3 is 15 residues long. J was trimmed by 9 bases and V by 1 base; bases with no gene match: 6. The CDR3 loop reads CASSQVTGGGQKLFF. CDR3 nucleotide sequence: TGCGCCAGCAGCCAAGTAACAGGGGGCGGGCAAAAACTGTTTTTT.

The chain combines TRBV6-1 with TRBJ2-7; D remains ambiguous. The germline gives CDR1 MNHNS, CDR2 SASEGT. Trimming left V 5 bases short and J 4 bases short, with 6 bases between. The CDR3 covers 11 residues. The CDR3 DNA is TGTGCCAGCAGTTTCAGTTACGAGCAGTACTTC. Residues: CASSFSYEQYF.

This chain links TRBV19 with TRBJ1-3; D is uncertain. The germline V gene has CDR1 LNHDA and CDR2 SQIVND (reference sequence). The CDR3 is made up of 12 amino acids. V lost 4 bases, J lost 4 bases, and 5 bases lay in between. CDR3 sequence reads: CASSSPGNTIYF. DNA of the CDR3: TGTGCCAGTAGTAGTCCGGGAAACACCATATATTTT.

V gene TRBV7-8 combines with J gene TRBJ2-7; TRBD2 aligns across 10 bases. This CDR3 comprises 16 residues. J gave up 4 bases and V 8 bases, and 14 bases lay outside the gene matches. Germline-derived CDR1 and CDR2 are SGHVS and FQNEAQ. DNA for the CDR3: TGTGCCAGCGTAGGGGGTAGCGGGGGGAGGGCGTACGAGCAGTACTTC. This sequence encodes CASVGGSGGRAYEQYF.

The V call is TRBV4-3, the J call TRBJ1-1, with 10 bases identical to TRBD1. The germline CDR1 and CDR2 sequences are LGHNA and YSLEER. V dropped 0 bases and J dropped 3; count of bases not matched to a gene: 10. The CDR3 sequence is 18 residues long. The CDR3 DNA follows: TGCGCCAGCAGCCAAGAAGGTATGCTTGGACAGGGGGACACTGAAGCTTTCTTT. Its translation is CASSQEGMLGQGDTEAFF.

V and J are TRBV5-1 and TRBJ2-7; 8 positions match TRBD1. Germline CDR1 is SGHRS and CDR2 is YFSETQ. This CDR3 spans 14 amino acids. V lost 1 base to trimming and J lost 2 bases; unmatched junction nucleotides: 2. The CDR3 sequence is CASSLTGGTYEQYF. The DNA for the CDR3 is TGCGCCAGCAGCTTGACAGGGGGTACCTACGAGCAGTACTTC. Full variable domain (outside the CDR3, taken from reference TRBV5-1 and TRBJ2-7): KAGVTQTPRYLIKTRGQQVTLSCSPISGHRSVSWYQQTPGQGLQFLFEYFSETQRNKGNFPGRFSGRQFSNSRSEMNVSTLELGDSALYLCASSLTGGTYEQYFGPGTRLTVT.

The rearrangement links TRBV28 to TRBJ2-5; 7 bases align to TRBD2. Germline CDR1 is MDHEN and CDR2 is SYDVKM. J gave up 5 bases and V 6 bases, and 15 bases lay outside the gene matches. CDR3 length: 16 residues. The CDR3 sequence: CASSSAAGTIVETQYF. CDR3 coding DNA: TGTGCCAGCAGCTCCGCCGCCGGGACTATCGTGGAGACCCAGTACTTC.

The chain has TRBV5-1 and TRBJ1-1, with 7 bases identical to TRBD1. Germline loops: CDR1 SGHRS, CDR2 YFSETQ. V gave up 1 base and J gave up 7 bases; unmatched junction bases: 4. The CDR3 covers 13 residues. This CDR3 is CASSLQGGGEAFF. In nucleotides, the CDR3 is TGCGCCAGCAGCTTGCAGGGGGGTGGTGAAGCTTTCTTT. Together with reference TRBV5-1 and TRBJ1-1, the CDR3 gives the full variable domain: KAGVTQTPRYLIKTRGQQVTLSCSPISGHRSVSWYQQTPGQGLQFLFEYFSETQRNKGNFPGRFSGRQFSNSRSEMNVSTLELGDSALYLCASSLQGGGEAFFGQGTRLTVV.

The chain combines TRBV7-9 with TRBJ2-7; TRBD2 might be the D (6 bases). Germline lookup yields CDR1 SEHNR and CDR2 FQNEAQ (reference sequence). V gave up 5 bases and J gave up 2 bases, with 16 bases separating them. The CDR3 is 15 amino acids. As DNA, the CDR3 is TGTGCCAGCAGCCCCCCGGGGGAGGTTACCTACGAGCAGTACTTC. It is translated as CASSPPGEVTYEQYF.

This sequence joins TRBV27 and TRBJ1-2; maybe TRBD1 (6 bases). Germline loops: CDR1 MNHEY, CDR2 SMNVEV (reference sequence). The CDR3 sequence is 16 residues long. Trimming cost V 6 bases and J 8 bases, with 25 bases left between them. In DNA form, the CDR3 reads TGTGCCAGCAGCCTAACCCCGTCGACAGGTAGGCGGGGCTACACCTTC. Translating gives CASSLTPSTGRRGYTF.

The chain combines TRBV5-1 with TRBJ1-5; 7 bases line up with TRBD1. V trimming: 4 bases; J trimming: 2 bases; junction bases outside the gene matches: 6. Germline CDR1 SGHRS, CDR2 YFSETQ. The CDR3 is 15 residues long. The CDR3, as DNA: TGCGCCAGCAGCCCCGACGGACAGGGCAATCAGCCCCAGCATTTT. Translating gives CASSPDGQGNQPQHF. The entire variable domain, with the rest obtained from reference TRBV5-1 and TRBJ1-5, is as follows: KAGVTQTPRYLIKTRGQQVTLSCSPISGHRSVSWYQQTPGQGLQFLFEYFSETQRNKGNFPGRFSGRQFSNSRSEMNVSTLELGDSALYLCASSPDGQGNQPQHFGDGTRLSIL.

J is TRBJ2-2 and V is TRBV6-6; 9 nucleotides match TRBD1. Per the germline V gene, CDR1 is MNHNY and CDR2 is SVGAGI (reference sequence). The CDR3 length is 16 residues. V was clipped by 4 bases and J by 4 bases; unmatched bases: 7. The CDR3 here is CASSFTGGLGTGELFF. CDR3 in DNA: TGTGCCAGCAGTTTTACAGGGGGCTTGGGCACCGGGGAGCTGTTTTTT.

The rearrangement joins TRBV2 to TRBJ2-6; 7 bases match TRBD1. The trim removed 6 bases at V and 4 bases at J, leaving 3 bases unmatched. The CDR3 runs to 14 residues. Germline-derived CDR1 and CDR2 are SNHLY and FYNNEI. As DNA, the CDR3 is TGTGCCAGCAGGACAGGGACCGGGGCCAACGTCCTGACTTTC. Its protein product is CASRTGTGANVLTF.

The V gene is TRBV5-1, the J gene TRBJ1-2; the match to TRBD1 covers 7 bases. The V gene's germline CDR1 is SGHRS and CDR2 YFSETQ. The CDR3 is 12 amino acids. Losses at the gene ends were 4 bases for V and 6 bases for J; bases not matched to a gene: 3. The CDR3 is CASSRDRDGYTF. CDR3 DNA sequence: TGCGCCAGCAGCCGAGACAGGGATGGCTACACCTTC.

This clone was seen a few times. The rearrangement joins TRBV5-4 to TRBJ2-7; 8 bases line up with TRBD2. The CDR3 consists of 13 residues. CDR1 is SGHNT and CDR2 is YYREEE in the germline V gene (reference sequence). Unmatched junction bases numbered 8, after V lost 10 bases and J lost 2 bases. CDR3 sequence reads: CASGGRQPYEQYF. CDR3 DNA sequence: TGTGCCTCGGGCGGGAGGCAGCCCTACGAGCAGTACTTC.

The chain links TRBV6-6 to TRBJ1-3; 7 bases fit TRBD1. The CDR3 is made up of 14 amino acids. Unmatched junction bases numbered 6, after V lost 6 bases and J lost 4 bases. Germline V lookup: CDR1 MNHNY, CDR2 SVGAGI (reference sequence). The CDR3 sequence is CASSDRVRGNTIYF. The CDR3 DNA follows: TGTGCCAGCAGCGACAGGGTGAGGGGAAACACCATATATTTT.

The chain carries TRBV7-2 and TRBJ2-7, with 9 nucleotides matching TRBD1. V shed 5 bases and J 2 bases; nucleotides not matched to a gene: 7. The germline V gene has CDR1 SGHTA and CDR2 FQGNSA. The CDR3 is 15 residues long. The CDR3 loop is CASSKSGTGTYEQYF. The CDR3 bases are TGTGCCAGCAGCAAATCCGGGACAGGGACCTACGAGCAGTACTTC.

The gene calls are TRBV19 and TRBJ2-2; 7 positions agree with TRBD2. Per the germline V gene, CDR1 is LNHDA and CDR2 is SQIVND (reference sequence). CDR3 size: 16 residues. With 3 bases clipped from V and 6 bases from J, the junction kept 10 bases outside the gene matches. The CDR3 nucleotides read TGTGCCAGTAGTATTCTCACGGGAGGCGGACCCGGGGAGCTGTTTTTT. Translating gives CASSILTGGGPGELFF.